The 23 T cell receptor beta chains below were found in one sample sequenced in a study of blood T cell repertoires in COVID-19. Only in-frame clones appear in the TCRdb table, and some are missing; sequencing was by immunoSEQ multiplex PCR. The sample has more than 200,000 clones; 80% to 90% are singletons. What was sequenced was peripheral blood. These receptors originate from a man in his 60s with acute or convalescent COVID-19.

The chain's CDR3 is CASTRFSTGELFF. In DNA form, the CDR3 reads TGTGCCAGCACCCGTTTCAGCACCGGGGAGCTGTTTTTT. This rearrangement joins TRBV5-6 to TRBJ2-2; no reliable D call. The V end was cut by 6 bases, the J end by 4 bases, with 10 bases between. The CDR3 spans 13 residues. CDR1 and CDR2 (germline): SGHDT, YYEEEE.

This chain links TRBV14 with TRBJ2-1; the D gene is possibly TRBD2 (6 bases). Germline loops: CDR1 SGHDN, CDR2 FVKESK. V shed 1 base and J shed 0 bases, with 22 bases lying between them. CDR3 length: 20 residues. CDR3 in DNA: TGTGCCAGCAGCCAAGCCCCCCGGCGGGGAATCTATCTCTCCTACAATGAGCAGTTCTTC. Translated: CASSQAPRRGIYLSYNEQFF.

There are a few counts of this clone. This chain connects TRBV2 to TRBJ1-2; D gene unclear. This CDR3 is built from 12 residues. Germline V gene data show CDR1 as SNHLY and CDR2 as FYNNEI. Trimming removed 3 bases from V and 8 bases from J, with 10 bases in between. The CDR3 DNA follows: TGTGCCAGCAGTGATGACCGGGGAGGCTACACCTTC. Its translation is CASSDDRGGYTF. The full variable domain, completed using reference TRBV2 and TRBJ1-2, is EPEVTQTPSHQVTQMGQEVILRCVPISNHLYFYWYRQILGQKVEFLVSFYNNEISEKSEIFDDQFSVERPDGSNFTLKIRSTKLEDSAMYFCASSDDRGGYTFGSGTRLTVV.

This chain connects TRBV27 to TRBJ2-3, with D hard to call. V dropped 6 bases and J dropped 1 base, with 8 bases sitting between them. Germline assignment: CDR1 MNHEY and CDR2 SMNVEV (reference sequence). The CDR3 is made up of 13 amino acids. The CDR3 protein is CASSFSGTDTQYF. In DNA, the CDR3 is TGTGCCAGCAGCTTCAGCGGCACAGATACGCAGTATTTT.

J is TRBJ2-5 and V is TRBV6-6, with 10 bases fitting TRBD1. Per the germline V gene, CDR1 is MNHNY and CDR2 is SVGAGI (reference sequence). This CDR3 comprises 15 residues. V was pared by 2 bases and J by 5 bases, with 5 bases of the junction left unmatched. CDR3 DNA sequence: TGTGCCAGCAGTTACGGGGACAGGGGAAGTGAGACCCAGTACTTC. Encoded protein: CASSYGDRGSETQYF.

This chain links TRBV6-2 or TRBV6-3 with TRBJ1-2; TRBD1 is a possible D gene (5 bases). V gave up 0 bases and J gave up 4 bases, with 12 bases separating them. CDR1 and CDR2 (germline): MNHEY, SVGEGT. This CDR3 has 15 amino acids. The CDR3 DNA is TGTGCCAGCAGTTACTCGATCGCAGGGTTCTATGGCTACACCTTC. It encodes CASSYSIAGFYGYTF.

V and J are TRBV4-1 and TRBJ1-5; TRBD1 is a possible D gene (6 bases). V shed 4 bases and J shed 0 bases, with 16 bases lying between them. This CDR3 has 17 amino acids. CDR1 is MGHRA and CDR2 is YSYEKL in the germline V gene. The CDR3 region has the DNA TGCGCCAGCAGCCCCTCCGGGACACCCTATAGCAATCAGCCCCAGCATTTT. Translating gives CASSPSGTPYSNQPQHF.

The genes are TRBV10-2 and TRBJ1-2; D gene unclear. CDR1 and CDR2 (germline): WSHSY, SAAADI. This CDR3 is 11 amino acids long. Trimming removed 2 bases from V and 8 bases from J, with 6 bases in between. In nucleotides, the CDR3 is TGCGCCAGCAGTGAGGGGCTAGGCTACACCTTC. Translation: CASSEGLGYTF.

This CDR3 is CASSPRTGDSPLHF. The CDR3 DNA reads TGTGCCAGCAGCCCGCGGACAGGGGATTCACCCCTCCACTTT. The V and J genes are TRBV3-1 (or the pseudogene TRBV3-2) and TRBJ1-6; 9 bases match TRBD1. The length of the CDR3 is 14 residues. Germline assignment: CDR1 LGHDT and CDR2 YNNKEL (reference sequence). V dropped 4 bases and J dropped 8; count of bases not matched to a gene: 3.

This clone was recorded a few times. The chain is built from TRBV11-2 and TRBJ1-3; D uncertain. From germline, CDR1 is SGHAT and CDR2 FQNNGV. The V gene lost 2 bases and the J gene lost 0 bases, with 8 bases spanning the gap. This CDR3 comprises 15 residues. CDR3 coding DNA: TGTGCCAGCAGCTTATTGGCGGGCTCTGGAAACACCATATATTTT. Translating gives CASSLLAGSGNTIYF.

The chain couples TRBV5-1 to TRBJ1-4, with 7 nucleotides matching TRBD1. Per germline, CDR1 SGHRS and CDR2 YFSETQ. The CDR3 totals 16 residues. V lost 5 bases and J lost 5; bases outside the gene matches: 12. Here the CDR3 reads CASRRQGGHLNEKLFF. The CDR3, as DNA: TGCGCCAGCAGGAGACAGGGAGGACACTTAAATGAAAAACTGTTTTTT. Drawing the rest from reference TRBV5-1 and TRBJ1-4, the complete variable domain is KAGVTQTPRYLIKTRGQQVTLSCSPISGHRSVSWYQQTPGQGLQFLFEYFSETQRNKGNFPGRFSGRQFSNSRSEMNVSTLELGDSALYLCASRRQGGHLNEKLFFGSGTQLSVL.

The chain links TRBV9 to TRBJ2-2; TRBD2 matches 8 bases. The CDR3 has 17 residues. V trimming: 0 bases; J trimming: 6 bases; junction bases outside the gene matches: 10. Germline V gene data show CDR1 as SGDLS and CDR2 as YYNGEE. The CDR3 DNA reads TGTGCCAGCAGCGTAGCGAGCGGGGGCACTATTGCCGGGGAGCTGTTTTTT. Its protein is CASSVASGGTIAGELFF. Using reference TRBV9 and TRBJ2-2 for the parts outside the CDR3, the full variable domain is DSGVTQTPKHLITATGQRVTLRCSPRSGDLSVYWYQQSLDQGLQFLIQYYNGEERAKGNILERFSAQQFPDLHSELNLSSLELGDSALYFCASSVASGGTIAGELFFGEGSRLTVL.

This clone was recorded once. DNA for the CDR3: TGTGCCAGCAGCCCCGGGACAGGGAGCCGCTACGAGCAGTACTTC. It yields the protein CASSPGTGSRYEQYF. The chain couples TRBV28 to TRBJ2-7; TRBD1 matches 9 bases. The CDR3 has 15 amino acids. J was trimmed by 3 bases and V by 6 bases; bases with no gene match: 9. Germline V gene data show CDR1 as MDHEN and CDR2 as SYDVKM.

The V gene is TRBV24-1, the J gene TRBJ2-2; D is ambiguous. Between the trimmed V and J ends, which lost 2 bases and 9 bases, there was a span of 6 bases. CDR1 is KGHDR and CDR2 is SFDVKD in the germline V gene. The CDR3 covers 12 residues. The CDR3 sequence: CATSDSGRELFF. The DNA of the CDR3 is TGTGCCACCAGTGATTCAGGCCGGGAGCTGTTTTTT.

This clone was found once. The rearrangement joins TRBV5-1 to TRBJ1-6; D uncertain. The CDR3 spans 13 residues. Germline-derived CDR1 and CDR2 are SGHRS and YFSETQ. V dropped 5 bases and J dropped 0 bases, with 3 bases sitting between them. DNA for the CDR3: TGCGCCAGCAGTAGCTCCTATAATTCACCCCTCCACTTT. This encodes CASSSSYNSPLHF.

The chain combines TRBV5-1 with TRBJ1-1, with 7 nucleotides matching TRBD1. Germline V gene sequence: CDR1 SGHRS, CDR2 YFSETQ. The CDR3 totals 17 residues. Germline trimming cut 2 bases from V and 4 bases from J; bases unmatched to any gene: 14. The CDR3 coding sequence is TGCGCCAGCAGCTTTAACCCGACAGGGAAAGCCGGCACTGAAGCTTTCTTT. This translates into CASSFNPTGKAGTEAFF. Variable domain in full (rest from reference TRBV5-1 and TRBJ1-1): KAGVTQTPRYLIKTRGQQVTLSCSPISGHRSVSWYQQTPGQGLQFLFEYFSETQRNKGNFPGRFSGRQFSNSRSEMNVSTLELGDSALYLCASSFNPTGKAGTEAFFGQGTRLTVV.

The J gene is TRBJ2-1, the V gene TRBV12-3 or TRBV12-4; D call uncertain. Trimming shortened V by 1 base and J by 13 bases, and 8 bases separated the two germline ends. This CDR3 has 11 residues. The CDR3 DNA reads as TGTGCCAGCAGTTTAGGAATTAGACAGTTCTTC. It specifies CASSLGIRQFF.

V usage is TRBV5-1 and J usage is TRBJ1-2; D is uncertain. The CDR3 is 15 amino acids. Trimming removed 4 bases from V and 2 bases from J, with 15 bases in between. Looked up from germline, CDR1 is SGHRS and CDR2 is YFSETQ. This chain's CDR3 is CASSPQPQTNYGYTF. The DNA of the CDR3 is TGCGCCAGCAGCCCCCAACCTCAGACAAACTATGGCTACACCTTC.

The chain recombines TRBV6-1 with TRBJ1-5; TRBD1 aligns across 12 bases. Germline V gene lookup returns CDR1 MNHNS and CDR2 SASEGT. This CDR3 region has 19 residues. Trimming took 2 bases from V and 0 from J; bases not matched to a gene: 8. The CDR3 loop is CASSERGTGGPYSNQPQHF. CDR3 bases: TGTGCCAGCAGTGAACGCGGGACAGGGGGCCCCTATAGCAATCAGCCCCAGCATTTT.

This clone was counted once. The CDR3: CASSQPGAGLTEAFF. For the CDR3, the DNA is TGCGCCAGCAGCCAACCGGGAGCCGGGCTGACTGAAGCTTTCTTT. V and J are TRBV4-1 and TRBJ1-1; no definite D call. Between the trimmed V and J ends, which lost 2 bases and 5 bases, there was a span of 15 bases. The CDR3 totals 15 residues. Germline values: CDR1 MGHRA, CDR2 YSYEKL.

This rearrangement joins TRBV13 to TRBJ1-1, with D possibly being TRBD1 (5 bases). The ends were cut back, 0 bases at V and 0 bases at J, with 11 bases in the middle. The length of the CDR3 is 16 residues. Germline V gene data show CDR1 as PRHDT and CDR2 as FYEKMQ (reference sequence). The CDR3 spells CASSLGLAGMNTEAFF. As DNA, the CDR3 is TGTGCCAGCAGCTTAGGCCTGGCAGGGATGAACACTGAAGCTTTCTTT.

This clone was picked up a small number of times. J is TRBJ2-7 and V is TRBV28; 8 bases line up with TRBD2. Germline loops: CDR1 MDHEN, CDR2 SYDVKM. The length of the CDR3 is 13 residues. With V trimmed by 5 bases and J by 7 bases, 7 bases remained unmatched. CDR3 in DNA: TGTGCCAGCAGTCCCAGAGTAGCGGGAGAGCAGTACTTC. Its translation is CASSPRVAGEQYF.

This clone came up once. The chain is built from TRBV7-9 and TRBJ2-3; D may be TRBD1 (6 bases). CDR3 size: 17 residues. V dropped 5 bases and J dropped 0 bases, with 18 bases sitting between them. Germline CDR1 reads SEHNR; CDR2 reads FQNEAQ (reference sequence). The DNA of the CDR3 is TGTGCCAGCAGCCTAGGACAGCCATCAACTAGCACAGATACGCAGTATTTT. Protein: CASSLGQPSTSTDTQYF.